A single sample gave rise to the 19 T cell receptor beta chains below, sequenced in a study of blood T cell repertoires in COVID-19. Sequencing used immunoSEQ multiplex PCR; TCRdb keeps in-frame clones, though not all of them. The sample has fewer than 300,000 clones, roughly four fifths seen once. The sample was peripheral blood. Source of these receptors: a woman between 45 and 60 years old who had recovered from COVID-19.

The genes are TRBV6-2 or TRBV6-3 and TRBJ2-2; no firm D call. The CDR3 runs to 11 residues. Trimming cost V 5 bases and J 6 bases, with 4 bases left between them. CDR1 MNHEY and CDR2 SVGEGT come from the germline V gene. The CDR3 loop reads CASSRAGELFF. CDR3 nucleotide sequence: TGTGCCAGCAGTCGGGCCGGGGAGCTGTTTTTT.

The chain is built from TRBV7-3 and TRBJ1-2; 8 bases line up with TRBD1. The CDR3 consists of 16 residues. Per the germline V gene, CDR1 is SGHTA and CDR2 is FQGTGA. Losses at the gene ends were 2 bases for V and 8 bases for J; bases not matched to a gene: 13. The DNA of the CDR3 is TGTGCCAGCAGCTTAGGAGGGACAGGCAAAAATGAGGGCTACACCTTC. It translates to CASSLGGTGKNEGYTF. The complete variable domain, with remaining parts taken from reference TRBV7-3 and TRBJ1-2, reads GAGVSQTPSNKVTEKGKYVELRCDPISGHTALYWYRQSLGQGPEFLIYFQGTGAADDSGLPNDRFFAVRPEGSVSTLKIQRTERGDSAVYLCASSLGGTGKNEGYTFGSGTRLTVV.

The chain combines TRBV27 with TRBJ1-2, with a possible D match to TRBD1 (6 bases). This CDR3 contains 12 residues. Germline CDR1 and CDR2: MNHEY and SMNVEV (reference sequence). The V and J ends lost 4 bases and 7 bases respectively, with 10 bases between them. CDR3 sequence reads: CASSSRRGGYTF. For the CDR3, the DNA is TGTGCCAGCAGTTCACGCAGGGGTGGCTACACCTTC.

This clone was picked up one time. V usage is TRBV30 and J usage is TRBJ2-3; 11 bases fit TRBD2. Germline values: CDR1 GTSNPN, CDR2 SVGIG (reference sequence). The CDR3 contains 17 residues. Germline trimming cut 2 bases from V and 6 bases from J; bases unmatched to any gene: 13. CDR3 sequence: CAWSRALAGAKGDTQYF. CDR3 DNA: TGTGCCTGGAGTAGAGCACTAGCGGGGGCTAAGGGGGATACGCAGTATTTT.

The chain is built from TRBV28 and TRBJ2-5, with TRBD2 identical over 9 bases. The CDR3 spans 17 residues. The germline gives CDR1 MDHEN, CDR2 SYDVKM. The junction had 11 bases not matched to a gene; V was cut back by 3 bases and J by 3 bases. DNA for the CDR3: TGTGCCAGCAGTTTCGGTAGCGGGAGTGTAAAAAAAGAGACCCAGTACTTC. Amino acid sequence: CASSFGSGSVKKETQYF.

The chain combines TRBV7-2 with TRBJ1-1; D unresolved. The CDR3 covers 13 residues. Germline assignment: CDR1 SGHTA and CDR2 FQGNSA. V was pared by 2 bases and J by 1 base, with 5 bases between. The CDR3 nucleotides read TGTGCCAGCAGCTTACGGAGGAACACTGAAGCTTTCTTT. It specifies CASSLRRNTEAFF.

The CDR3 sequence: CSAGGYRDGPPVQYF. CDR3 nucleotide sequence: TGCAGCGCCGGAGGGTATCGGGACGGGCCACCAGTTCAGTACTTC. The chain is built from TRBV29-1 and TRBJ2-4, with D possibly being TRBD2 (6 bases). The CDR3 is 15 residues long. Germline V CDR1 and CDR2: SQVTM, ANQGSEA. Trimming removed 7 bases from V and 11 bases from J, with 27 bases in between.

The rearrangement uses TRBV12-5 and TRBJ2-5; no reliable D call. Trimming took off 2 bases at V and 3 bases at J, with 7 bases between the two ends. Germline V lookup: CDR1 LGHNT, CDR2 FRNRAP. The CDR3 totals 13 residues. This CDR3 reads CASGLYSEETQYF. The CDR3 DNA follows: TGTGCTAGTGGTTTGTACAGTGAAGAGACCCAGTACTTC.

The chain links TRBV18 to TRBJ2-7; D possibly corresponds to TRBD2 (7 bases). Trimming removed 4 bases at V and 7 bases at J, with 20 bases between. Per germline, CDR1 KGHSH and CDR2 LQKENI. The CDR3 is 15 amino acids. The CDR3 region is CASSLRSGGAGEQYF. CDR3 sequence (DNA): TGTGCCAGCTCACTAAGATCGGGGGGCGCGGGGGAGCAGTACTTC.

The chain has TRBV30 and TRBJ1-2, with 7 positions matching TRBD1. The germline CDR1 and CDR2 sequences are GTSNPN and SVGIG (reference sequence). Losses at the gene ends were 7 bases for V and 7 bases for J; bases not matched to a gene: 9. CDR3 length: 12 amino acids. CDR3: CASPRQGRGYTF. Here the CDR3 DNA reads TGTGCCTCTCCGAGACAGGGCCGTGGCTACACCTTC.

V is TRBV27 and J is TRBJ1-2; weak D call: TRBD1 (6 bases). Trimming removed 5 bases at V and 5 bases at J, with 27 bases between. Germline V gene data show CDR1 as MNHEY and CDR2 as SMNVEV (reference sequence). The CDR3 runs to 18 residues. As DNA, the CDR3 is TGTGCCAGCAGTCGGGGTCAGGGGATGGGTTTAGGGGTTTATGGCTACACCTTC. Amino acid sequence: CASSRGQGMGLGVYGYTF.

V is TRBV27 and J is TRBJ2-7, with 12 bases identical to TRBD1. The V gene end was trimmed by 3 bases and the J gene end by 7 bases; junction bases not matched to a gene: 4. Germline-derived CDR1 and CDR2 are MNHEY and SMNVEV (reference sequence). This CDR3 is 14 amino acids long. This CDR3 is CASSFWDRGREQYF. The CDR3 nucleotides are TGTGCCAGCAGTTTCTGGGACAGGGGGCGGGAGCAGTACTTC.

CDR3 DNA: TGCGCCAGCAGCTTGGTGGGGCAGGGGGTCAATTCACCCCTCCACTTT. Protein product: CASSLVGQGVNSPLHF. The chain recombines TRBV5-1 with TRBJ1-6, with 7 nucleotides matching TRBD1. This CDR3 has 16 amino acids. Trimming at V came to 0 bases and at J to 7 bases, leaving 7 bases not matched to a gene. CDR1 SGHRS and CDR2 YFSETQ come from the germline V gene. The full variable domain, with the rest looked up from reference TRBV5-1 and TRBJ1-6, is KAGVTQTPRYLIKTRGQQVTLSCSPISGHRSVSWYQQTPGQGLQFLFEYFSETQRNKGNFPGRFSGRQFSNSRSEMNVSTLELGDSALYLCASSLVGQGVNSPLHFGNGTRLTVT.

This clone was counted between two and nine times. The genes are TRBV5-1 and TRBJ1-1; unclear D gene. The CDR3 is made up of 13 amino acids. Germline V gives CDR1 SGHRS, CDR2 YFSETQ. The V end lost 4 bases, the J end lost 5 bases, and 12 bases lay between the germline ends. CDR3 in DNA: TGCGCCAGCAGCCTCGTCGACGGGACTGAAGCTTTCTTT. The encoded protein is CASSLVDGTEAFF.

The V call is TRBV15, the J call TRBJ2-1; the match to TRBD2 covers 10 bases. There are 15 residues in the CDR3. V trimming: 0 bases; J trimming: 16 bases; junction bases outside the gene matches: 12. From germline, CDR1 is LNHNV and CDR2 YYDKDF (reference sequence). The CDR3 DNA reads TGTGCCACCAGCAGAGATCGGGCTAGCGGGAGTGTGTTTTTCTTC. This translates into CATSRDRASGSVFFF.

As DNA, the CDR3 is TGTGCCAGCAGCCCGGGACAGGGGCGAAACTATGGCTACACCTTC. It translates to CASSPGQGRNYGYTF. This chain joins TRBV11-1 and TRBJ1-2; 10 nucleotides agree with TRBD1. From germline, CDR1 is SGHAT and CDR2 FQDESV (reference sequence). The CDR3 spans 15 residues. V gave up 5 bases and J gave up 2 bases; unmatched junction bases: 5. Combining the CDR3 with reference TRBV11-1 and TRBJ1-2 gives the whole variable domain EAEVAQSPRYKITEKSQAVAFWCDPISGHATLYWYRQILGQGPELLVQFQDESVVDDSQLPKDRFSAERLKGVDSTLKIQPAELGDSAMYLCASSPGQGRNYGYTFGSGTRLTVV.

The CDR3 protein is CASSELSGSTSYEQYF. The DNA of the CDR3 is TGTGCCAGCAGTGAACTCAGCGGGAGTACCTCCTACGAGCAGTACTTC. V usage is TRBV6-1 and J usage is TRBJ2-7; 8 bases line up with TRBD2. V was clipped by 2 bases and J by 0 bases; unmatched bases: 6. The germline V gene has CDR1 MNHNS and CDR2 SASEGT. This CDR3 has 16 amino acids.

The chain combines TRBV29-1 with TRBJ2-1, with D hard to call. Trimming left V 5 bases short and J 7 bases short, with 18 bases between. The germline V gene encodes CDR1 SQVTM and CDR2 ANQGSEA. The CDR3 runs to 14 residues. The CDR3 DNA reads TGCAGCGTTTCCAGCGCCCGCTTTAGAAATGAGCAGTTCTTC. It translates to CSVSSARFRNEQFF.

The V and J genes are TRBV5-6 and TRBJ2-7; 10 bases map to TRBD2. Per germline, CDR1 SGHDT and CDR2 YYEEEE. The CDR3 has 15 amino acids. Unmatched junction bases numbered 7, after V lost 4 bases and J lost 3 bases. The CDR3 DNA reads TGTGCCAGCAGCCTGTTTAGCGGGGGGATCTACGAGCAGTACTTC. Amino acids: CASSLFSGGIYEQYF.